The entry below gives a single T cell receptor (beta chain) sequence along with its context. Its matching antigen is unknown. The data belong to a study of cytomegalovirus exposure and HLA in healthy donors. The overall study: Counted in an early data release were approximately 85 million unique TCRs from HLA-typed donors. Overall study findings and caveats: Previous analysis showed most TCR beta V segments were productive about 87% or about 30% of the time.

Germline V CDR1 and CDR2: SEHNR, FQNEAQ (reference sequence). V lost 6 bases and J lost 7, with 16 bases in between. The CDR3 contains 13 residues. A multiplex PCR was run with 60 Vbeta primers and 13 Jbeta primers. Sequenced by immunoSEQ multiplex PCR; TCRdb stores in-frame clones only, minus some. Of about 200,000 clones in the sample, about 82% were seen once. Though probably carrying unrecorded immune exposures, donors were nominally healthy at sampling. The J gene is TRBJ2-7, the V gene TRBV7-9; no clear D gene. The sequence was obtained from a young man in good health and CMV-seronegative. Sequencing was done on a sample of PBMCs. CDR3 loop: CASSQTASREQYF. The CDR3, as DNA: TGTGCCAGCAGTCAAACAGCCTCCCGGGAGCAGTACTTC.